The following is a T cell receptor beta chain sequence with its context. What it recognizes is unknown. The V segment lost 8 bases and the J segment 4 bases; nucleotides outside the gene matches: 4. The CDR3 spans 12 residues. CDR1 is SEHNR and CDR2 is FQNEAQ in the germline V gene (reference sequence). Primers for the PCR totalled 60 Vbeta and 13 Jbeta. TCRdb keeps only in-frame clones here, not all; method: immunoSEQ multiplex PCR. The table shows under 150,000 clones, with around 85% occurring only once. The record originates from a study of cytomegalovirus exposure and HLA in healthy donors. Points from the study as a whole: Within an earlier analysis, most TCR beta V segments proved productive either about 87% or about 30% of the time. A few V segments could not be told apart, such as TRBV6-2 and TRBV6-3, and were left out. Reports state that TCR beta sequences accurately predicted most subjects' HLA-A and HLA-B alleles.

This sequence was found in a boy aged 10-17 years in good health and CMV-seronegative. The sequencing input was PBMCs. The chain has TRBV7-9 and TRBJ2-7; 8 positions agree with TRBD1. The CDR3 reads CASAGGAYEQYF. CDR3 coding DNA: TGTGCCAGCGCAGGGGGCGCGTACGAGCAGTACTTC.